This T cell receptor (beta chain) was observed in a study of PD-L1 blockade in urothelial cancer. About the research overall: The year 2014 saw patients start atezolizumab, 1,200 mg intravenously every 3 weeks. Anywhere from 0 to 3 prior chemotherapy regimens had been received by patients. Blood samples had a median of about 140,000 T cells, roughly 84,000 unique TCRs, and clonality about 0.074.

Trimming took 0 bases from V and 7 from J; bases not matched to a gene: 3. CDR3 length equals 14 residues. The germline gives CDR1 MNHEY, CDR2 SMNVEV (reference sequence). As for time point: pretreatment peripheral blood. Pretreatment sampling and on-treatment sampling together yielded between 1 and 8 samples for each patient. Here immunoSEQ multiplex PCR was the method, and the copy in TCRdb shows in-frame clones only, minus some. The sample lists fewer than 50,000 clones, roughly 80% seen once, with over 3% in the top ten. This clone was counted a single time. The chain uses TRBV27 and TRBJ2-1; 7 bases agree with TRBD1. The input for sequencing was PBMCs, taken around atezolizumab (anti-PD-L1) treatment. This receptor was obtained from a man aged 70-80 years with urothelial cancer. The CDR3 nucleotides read TGTGCCAGCAGTTTATCTGGGACAGTTAATGAGCAGTTCTTC. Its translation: CASSLSGTVNEQFF.